This TCR beta chain was profiled in a study of identical twins' blood T cells. Germline values: CDR1 SGDLS, CDR2 YYNGEE. The CDR3 extends over 14 amino acids. Study conclusions and caveats: Shared environment remains a possible cause of twin similarity. Each donor's most abundant TCRbeta clonotypes shared more CDR3 sequences with her twin than unrelated donors.

A word on this clonotype: The antigen remains unidentified. One end of the junction is discordant with germline, which a read error may explain.

TCRdb itself ran the 5' RACE reads through MiXCR, one entry per CDR3 protein. The table shows hundreds of thousands of distinct CDR3 sequences, with around 30% occurring only once. The specimen sequenced was PBMCs. This sequence originates from a woman between 18 and 49 years old in good health. The chain is built from TRBV9 and TRBJ1-2; maybe TRBD1 (6 bases). Here the CDR3 reads CACSETGVPYGYTF. CDR3 in DNA: TGTGCCTGCAGCGAGACAGGCGTACCCTATGGCTACACCTTC.